This TCR beta chain stems from a study of identifying expanded T cells in peripheral blood. The CDR3 runs to 16 residues. V was clipped by 4 bases and J by 4 bases, with 19 bases between them. Germline assignment: CDR1 SGHNT and CDR2 YENEEA. TCRdb keeps only in-frame clones here, not all; method: immunoSEQ multiplex PCR. The sample has some 96,000 clones; over 80% are singletons. The V and J genes are TRBV11-3 and TRBJ1-2; TRBD1 is a possible D gene (5 bases). The sequence came from a person aged 18 to 70 in good health. The sequencing input was blood. The CDR3 DNA sequence: TGTGCCAGCAGCTCTCGAAAGGAGTTCGGGGGCTATGGCTACACCTTC. Encoded protein: CASSSRKEFGGYGYTF.